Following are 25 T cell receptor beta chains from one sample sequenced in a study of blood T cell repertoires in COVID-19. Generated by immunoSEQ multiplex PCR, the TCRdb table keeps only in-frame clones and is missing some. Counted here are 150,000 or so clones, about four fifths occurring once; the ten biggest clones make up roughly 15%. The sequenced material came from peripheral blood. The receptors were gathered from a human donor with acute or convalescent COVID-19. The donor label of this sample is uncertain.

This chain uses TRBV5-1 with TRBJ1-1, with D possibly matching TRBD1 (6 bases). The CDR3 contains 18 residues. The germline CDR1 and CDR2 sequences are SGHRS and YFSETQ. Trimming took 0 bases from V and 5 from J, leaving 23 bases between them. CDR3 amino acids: CASSLAPTGLTADTEAFF. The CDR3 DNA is TGCGCCAGCAGCTTGGCCCCGACAGGTCTCACCGCGGATACTGAAGCTTTCTTT. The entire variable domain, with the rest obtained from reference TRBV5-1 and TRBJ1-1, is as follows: KAGVTQTPRYLIKTRGQQVTLSCSPISGHRSVSWYQQTPGQGLQFLFEYFSETQRNKGNFPGRFSGRQFSNSRSEMNVSTLELGDSALYLCASSLAPTGLTADTEAFFGQGTRLTVV.

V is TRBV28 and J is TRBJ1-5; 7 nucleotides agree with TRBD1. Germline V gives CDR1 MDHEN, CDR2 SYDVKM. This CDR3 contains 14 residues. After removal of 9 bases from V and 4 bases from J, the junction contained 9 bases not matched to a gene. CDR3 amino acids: CASLPGQRNQPQHF. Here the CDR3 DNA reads TGTGCCAGTCTTCCGGGACAGAGAAATCAGCCCCAGCATTTT.

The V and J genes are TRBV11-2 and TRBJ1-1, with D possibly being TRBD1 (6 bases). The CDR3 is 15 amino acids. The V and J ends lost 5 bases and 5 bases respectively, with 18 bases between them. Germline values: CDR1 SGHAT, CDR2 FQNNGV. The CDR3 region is CASSHDPGAGTEAFF. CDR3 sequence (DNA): TGTGCCAGCAGCCACGACCCAGGGGCCGGGACTGAAGCTTTCTTT.

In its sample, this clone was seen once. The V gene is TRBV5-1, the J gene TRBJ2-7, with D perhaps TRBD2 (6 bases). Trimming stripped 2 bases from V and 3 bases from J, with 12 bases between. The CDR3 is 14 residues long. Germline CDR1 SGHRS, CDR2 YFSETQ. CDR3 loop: CASSLGGADYEQYF. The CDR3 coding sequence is TGCGCCAGCAGCTTAGGCGGGGCCGACTACGAGCAGTACTTC.

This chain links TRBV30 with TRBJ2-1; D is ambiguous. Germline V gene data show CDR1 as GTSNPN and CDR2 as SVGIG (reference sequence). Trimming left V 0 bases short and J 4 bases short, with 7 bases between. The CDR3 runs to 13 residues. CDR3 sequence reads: CAWSVTRYNEQFF. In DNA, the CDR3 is TGTGCCTGGAGTGTAACCAGATACAATGAGCAGTTCTTC.

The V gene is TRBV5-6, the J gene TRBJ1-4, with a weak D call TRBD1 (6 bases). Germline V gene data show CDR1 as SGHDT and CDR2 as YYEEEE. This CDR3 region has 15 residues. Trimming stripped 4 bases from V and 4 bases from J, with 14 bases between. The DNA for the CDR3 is TGTGCCAGCAGCGTACAGGGTCGTGTTAATGAAAAACTGTTTTTT. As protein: CASSVQGRVNEKLFF. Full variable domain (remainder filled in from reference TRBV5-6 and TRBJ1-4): DAGVTQSPTHLIKTRGQQVTLRCSPKSGHDTVSWYQQALGQGPQFIFQYYEEEERQRGNFPDRFSGHQFPNYSSELNVNALLLGDSALYLCASSVQGRVNEKLFFGSGTQLSVL.

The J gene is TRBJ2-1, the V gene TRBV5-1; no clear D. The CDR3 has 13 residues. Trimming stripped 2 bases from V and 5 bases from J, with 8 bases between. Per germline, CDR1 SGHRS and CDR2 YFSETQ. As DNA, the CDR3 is TGCGCCAGCAGCTTATCTAATGACAATGAGCAGTTCTTC. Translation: CASSLSNDNEQFF.

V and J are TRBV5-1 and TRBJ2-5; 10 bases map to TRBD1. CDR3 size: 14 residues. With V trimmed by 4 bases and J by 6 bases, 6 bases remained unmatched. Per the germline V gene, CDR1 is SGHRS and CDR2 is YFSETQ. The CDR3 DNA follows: TGCGCCAGCAGCGGGGGGACAGGGGTCAAGACCCAGTACTTC. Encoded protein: CASSGGTGVKTQYF.

The CDR3 loop is CASSVGGVSDTQYF. CDR3 DNA: TGTGCCAGCAGCGTAGGGGGAGTTTCAGATACGCAGTATTTT. V and J are TRBV9 and TRBJ2-3, with TRBD2 as a possible D gene (5 bases). The germline V and J ends were trimmed by 0 bases and 4 bases, with 9 bases remaining between them. From germline, CDR1 is SGDLS and CDR2 YYNGEE. The CDR3 is 14 amino acids.

The CDR3 DNA is TGTGCCAGCAGTGATGGGACAGGGCCTGACAATGAGCAGTTCTTC. This gives the protein CASSDGTGPDNEQFF. The chain combines TRBV25-1 with TRBJ2-1; TRBD1 agrees at 9 bases. Germline V gene lookup returns CDR1 MGHDK and CDR2 SYGVNS. V lost 3 bases, J lost 5 bases, and 5 bases stayed unmatched. This CDR3 is built from 15 residues.

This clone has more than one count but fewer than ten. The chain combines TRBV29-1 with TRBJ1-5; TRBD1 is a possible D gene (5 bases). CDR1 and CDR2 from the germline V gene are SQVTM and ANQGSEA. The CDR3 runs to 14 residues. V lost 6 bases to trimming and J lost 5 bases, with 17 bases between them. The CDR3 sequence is CSVPMLGGDQPQHF. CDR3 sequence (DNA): TGCAGCGTCCCGATGCTCGGAGGGGATCAGCCCCAGCATTTT.

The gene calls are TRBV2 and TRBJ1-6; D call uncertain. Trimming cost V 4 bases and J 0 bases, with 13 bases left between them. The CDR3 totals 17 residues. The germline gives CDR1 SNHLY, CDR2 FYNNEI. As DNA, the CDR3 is TGTGCCAGCAGTGGTGGTGGCGGGAGCTCCTATAATTCACCCCTCCACTTT. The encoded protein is CASSGGGGSSYNSPLHF.

The CDR3 loop reads CASSTGVSDWETQYF. CDR3 in DNA: TGTGCCAGCAGTACAGGGGTTTCGGATTGGGAGACCCAGTACTTC. The chain has TRBV6-5 and TRBJ2-5, with TRBD1 identical over 7 bases. Trimming removed 5 bases from V and 5 bases from J; junction bases left unmatched: 11. There are 15 residues in the CDR3. Germline V CDR1 and CDR2: MNHEY, SVGAGI.

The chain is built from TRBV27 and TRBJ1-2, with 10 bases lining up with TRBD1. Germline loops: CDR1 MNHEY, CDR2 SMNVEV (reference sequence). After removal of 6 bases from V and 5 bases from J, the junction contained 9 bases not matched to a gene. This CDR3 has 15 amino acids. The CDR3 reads CASSNSGTGAYGYTF. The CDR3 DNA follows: TGTGCCAGCAGCAATTCAGGGACAGGGGCTTATGGCTACACCTTC.

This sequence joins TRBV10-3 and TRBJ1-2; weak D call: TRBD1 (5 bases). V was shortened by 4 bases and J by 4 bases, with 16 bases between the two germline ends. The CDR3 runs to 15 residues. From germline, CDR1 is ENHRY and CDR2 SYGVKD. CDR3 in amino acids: CAISVSGESLYGYTF. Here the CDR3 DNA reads TGTGCCATCAGTGTTTCGGGGGAGAGTCTCTATGGCTACACCTTC.

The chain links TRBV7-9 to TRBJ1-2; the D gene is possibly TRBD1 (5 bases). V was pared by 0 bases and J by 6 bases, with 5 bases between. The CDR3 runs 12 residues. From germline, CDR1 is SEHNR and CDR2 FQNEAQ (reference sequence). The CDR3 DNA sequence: TGTGCCAGCAGCTTAGCAGGGGATGGCTACACCTTC. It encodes CASSLAGDGYTF. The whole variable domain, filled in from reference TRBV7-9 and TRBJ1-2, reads DTGVSQNPRHKITKRGQNVTFRCDPISEHNRLYWYRQTLGQGPEFLTYFQNEAQLEKSRLLSDRFSAERPKGSFSTLEIQRTEQGDSAMYLCASSLAGDGYTFGSGTRLTVV.

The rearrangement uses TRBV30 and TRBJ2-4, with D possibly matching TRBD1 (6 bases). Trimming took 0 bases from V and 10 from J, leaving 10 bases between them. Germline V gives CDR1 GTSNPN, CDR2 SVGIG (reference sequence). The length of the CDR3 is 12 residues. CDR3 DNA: TGTGCCTGGAGTGTTAACAGGGAGATTCAGTACTTC. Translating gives CAWSVNREIQYF.

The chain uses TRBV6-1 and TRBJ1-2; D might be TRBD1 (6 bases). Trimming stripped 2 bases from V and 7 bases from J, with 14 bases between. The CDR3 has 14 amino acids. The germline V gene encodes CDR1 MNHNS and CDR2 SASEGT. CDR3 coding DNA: TGTGCCAGCAGTGAATATTGGGGGCTAGGTGGCTACACCTTC. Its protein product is CASSEYWGLGGYTF.

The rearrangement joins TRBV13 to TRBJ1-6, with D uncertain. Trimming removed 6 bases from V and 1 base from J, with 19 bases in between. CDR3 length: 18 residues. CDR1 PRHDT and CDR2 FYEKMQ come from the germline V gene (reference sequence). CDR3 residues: CASRPTAGPGSYNSPLHF. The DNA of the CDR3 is TGTGCCAGCAGGCCTACGGCAGGCCCGGGATCCTATAATTCACCCCTCCACTTT. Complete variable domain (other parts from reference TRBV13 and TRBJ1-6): AAGVIQSPRHLIKEKRETATLKCYPIPRHDTVYWYQQGPGQDPQFLISFYEKMQSDKGSIPDRFSAQQFSDYHSELNMSSLELGDSALYFCASRPTAGPGSYNSPLHFGNGTRLTVT.

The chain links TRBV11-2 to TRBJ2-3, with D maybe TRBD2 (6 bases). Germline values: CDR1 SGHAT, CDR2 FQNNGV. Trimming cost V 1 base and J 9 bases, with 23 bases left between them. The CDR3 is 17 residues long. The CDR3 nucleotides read TGTGCCAGCAGCTTAGGGGGCTGGAGGGGTGTGGCGCTCACGCAGTATTTT. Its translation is CASSLGGWRGVALTQYF. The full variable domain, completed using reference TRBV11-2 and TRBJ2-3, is EAGVAQSPRYKIIEKRQSVAFWCNPISGHATLYWYQQILGQGPKLLIQFQNNGVVDDSQLPKDRFSAERLKGVDSTLKIQPAKLEDSAVYLCASSLGGWRGVALTQYFGPGTRLTVL.

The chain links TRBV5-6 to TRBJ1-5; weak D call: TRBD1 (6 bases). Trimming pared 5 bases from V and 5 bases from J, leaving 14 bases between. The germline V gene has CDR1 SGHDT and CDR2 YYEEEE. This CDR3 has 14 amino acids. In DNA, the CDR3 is TGTGCCAGCAGTACTGACAGGTACCATCAGCCCCAGCATTTT. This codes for CASSTDRYHQPQHF.

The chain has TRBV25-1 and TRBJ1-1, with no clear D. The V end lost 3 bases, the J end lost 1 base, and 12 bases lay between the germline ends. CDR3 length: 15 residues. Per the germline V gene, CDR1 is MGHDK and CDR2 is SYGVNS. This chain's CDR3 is CASSDSGDKNTEAFF. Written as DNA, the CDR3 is TGTGCCAGCAGTGACTCCGGGGATAAGAACACTGAAGCTTTCTTT.

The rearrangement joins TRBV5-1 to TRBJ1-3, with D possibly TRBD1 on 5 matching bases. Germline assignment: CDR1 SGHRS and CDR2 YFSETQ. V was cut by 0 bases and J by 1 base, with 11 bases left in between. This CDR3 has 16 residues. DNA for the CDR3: TGCGCCAGCAGCTTGGAGGCGGGACGGTCTGGAAACACCATATATTTT. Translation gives CASSLEAGRSGNTIYF.

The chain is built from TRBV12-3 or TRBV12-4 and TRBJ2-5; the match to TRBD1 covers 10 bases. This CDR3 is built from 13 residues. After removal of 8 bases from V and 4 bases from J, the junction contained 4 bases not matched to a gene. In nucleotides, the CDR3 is TGTGCCAGCCAAAGGGACAGGGGAGAGACCCAGTACTTC. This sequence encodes CASQRDRGETQYF.

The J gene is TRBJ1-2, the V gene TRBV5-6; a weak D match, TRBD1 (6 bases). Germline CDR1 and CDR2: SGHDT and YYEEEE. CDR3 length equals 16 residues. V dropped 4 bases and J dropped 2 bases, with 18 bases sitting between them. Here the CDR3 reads CASSEGPGHLNYGYTF. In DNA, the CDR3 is TGTGCCAGCAGCGAAGGTCCGGGACATCTGAACTATGGCTACACCTTC.